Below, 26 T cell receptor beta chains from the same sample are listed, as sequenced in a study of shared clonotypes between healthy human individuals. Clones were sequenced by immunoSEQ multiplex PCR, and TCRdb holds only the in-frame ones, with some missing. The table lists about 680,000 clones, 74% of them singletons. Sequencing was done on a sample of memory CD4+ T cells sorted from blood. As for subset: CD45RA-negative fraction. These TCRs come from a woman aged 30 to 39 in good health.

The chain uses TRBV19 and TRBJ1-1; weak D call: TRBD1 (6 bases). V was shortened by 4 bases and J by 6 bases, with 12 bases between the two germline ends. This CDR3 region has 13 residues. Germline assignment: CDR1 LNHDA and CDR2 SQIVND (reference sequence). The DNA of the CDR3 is TGTGCCAGTAGTACGGTAGACAGGCCTGAAGCTTTCTTT. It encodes CASSTVDRPEAFF.

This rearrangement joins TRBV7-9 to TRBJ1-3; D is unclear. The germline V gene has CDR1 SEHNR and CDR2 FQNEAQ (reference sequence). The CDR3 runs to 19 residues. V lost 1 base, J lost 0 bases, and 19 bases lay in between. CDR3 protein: CASSLVGFRWGISGNTIYF. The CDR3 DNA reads TGTGCCAGCAGCTTAGTAGGATTTCGTTGGGGTATCTCTGGAAACACCATATATTTT.

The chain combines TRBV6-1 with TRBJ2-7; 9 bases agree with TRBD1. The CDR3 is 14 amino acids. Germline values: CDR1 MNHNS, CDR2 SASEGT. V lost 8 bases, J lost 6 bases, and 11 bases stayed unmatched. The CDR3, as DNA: TGTGCCAGCCGGGGGTGGGACAGGGCTAGCGAGCAGTACTTC. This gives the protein CASRGWDRASEQYF.

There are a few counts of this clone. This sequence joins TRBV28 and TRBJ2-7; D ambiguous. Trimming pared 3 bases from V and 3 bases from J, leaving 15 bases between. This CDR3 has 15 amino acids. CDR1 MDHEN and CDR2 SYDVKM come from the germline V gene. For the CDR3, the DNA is TGTGCCAGCAGTTTTGGTGGCTCATTCTACTACGAGCAGTACTTC. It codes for CASSFGGSFYYEQYF.

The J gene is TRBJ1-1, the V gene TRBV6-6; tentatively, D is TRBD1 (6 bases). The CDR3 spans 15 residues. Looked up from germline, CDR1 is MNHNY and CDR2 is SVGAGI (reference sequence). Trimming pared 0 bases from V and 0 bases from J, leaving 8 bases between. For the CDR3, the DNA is TGTGCCAGCAGTTACTCGGGACATATGAACACTGAAGCTTTCTTT. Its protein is CASSYSGHMNTEAFF.

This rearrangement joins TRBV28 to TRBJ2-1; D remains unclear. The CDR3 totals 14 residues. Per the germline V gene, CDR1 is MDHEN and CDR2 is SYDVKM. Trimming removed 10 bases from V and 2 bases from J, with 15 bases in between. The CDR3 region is CATQKPEAYNEQFF. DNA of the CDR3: TGTGCCACCCAAAAACCAGAGGCCTACAATGAGCAGTTCTTC. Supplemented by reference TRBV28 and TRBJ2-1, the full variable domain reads DVKVTQSSRYLVKRTGEKVFLECVQDMDHENMFWYRQDPGLGLRLIYFSYDVKMKEKGDIPEGYSVSREKKERFSLILESASTNQTSMYLCATQKPEAYNEQFFGPGTRLTVL.

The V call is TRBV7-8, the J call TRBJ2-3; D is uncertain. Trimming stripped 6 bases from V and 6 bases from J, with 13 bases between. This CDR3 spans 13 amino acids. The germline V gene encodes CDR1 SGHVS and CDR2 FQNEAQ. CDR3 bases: TGTGCCAGCAGTCTAAGGAGTTTCGATACGCAGTATTTT. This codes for CASSLRSFDTQYF.

CDR3 in amino acids: CASSLRVGAGELFF. The CDR3 bases are TGTGCCAGCAGCTTAAGAGTAGGTGCCGGGGAGCTGTTTTTT. The genes are TRBV11-2 and TRBJ2-2; D is unresolved. V was clipped by 2 bases and J by 6 bases, with 10 bases between them. This CDR3 is 14 amino acids long. Germline CDR1 reads SGHAT; CDR2 reads FQNNGV. The full variable domain, with the rest looked up from reference TRBV11-2 and TRBJ2-2, is EAGVAQSPRYKIIEKRQSVAFWCNPISGHATLYWYQQILGQGPKLLIQFQNNGVVDDSQLPKDRFSAERLKGVDSTLKIQPAKLEDSAVYLCASSLRVGAGELFFGEGSRLTVL.

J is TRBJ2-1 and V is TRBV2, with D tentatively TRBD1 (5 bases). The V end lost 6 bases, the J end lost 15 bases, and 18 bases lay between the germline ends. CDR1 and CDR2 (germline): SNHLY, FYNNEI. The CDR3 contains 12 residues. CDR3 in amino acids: CASRYGDLQAFF. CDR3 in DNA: TGTGCCAGCAGGTATGGGGATTTACAGGCGTTCTTC. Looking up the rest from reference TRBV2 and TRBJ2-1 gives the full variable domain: EPEVTQTPSHQVTQMGQEVILRCVPISNHLYFYWYRQILGQKVEFLVSFYNNEISEKSEIFDDQFSVERPDGSNFTLKIRSTKLEDSAMYFCASRYGDLQAFFGPGTRLTVL.

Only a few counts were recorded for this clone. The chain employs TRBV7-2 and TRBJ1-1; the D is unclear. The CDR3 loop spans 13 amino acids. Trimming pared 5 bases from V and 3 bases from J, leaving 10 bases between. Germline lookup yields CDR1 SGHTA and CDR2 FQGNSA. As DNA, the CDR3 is TGTGCCAGCAGCCGGGCCGGGGACACTGAAGCTTTCTTT. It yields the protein CASSRAGDTEAFF.

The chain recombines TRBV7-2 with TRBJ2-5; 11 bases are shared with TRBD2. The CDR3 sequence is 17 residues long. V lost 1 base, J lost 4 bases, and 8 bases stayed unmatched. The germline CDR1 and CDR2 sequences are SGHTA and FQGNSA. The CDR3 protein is CASSLGRLAGLAETQYF. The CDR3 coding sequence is TGTGCCAGCAGCTTAGGAAGACTAGCGGGGTTGGCAGAGACCCAGTACTTC.

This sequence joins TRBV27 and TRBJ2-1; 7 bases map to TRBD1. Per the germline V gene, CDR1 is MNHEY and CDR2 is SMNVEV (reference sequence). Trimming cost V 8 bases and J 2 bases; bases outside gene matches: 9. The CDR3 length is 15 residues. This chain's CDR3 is CASGDRERPYNEQFF. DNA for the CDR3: TGTGCCAGCGGTGACAGGGAACGACCCTACAATGAGCAGTTCTTC.

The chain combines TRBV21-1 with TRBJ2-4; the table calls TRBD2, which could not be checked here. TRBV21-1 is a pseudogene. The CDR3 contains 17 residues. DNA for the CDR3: TGTGCCAGCAGTATTACCCCGAGGAGGGAAGCCAAAAACATTCAGTACTTC. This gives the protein CASSITPRREAKNIQYF.

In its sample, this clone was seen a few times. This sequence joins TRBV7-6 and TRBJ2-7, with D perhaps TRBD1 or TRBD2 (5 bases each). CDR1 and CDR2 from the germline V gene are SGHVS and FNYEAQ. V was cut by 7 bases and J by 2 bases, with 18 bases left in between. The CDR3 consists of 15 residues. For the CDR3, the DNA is TGTGCCAGCACCAGACAACCGGGACCTACCTACGAGCAGTACTTC. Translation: CASTRQPGPTYEQYF.

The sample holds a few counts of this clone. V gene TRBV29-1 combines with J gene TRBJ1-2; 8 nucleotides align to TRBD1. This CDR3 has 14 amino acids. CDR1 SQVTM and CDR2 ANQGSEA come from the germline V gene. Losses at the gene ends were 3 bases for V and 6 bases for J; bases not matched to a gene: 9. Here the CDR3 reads CSVETGRGQDGYTF. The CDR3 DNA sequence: TGCAGCGTTGAGACAGGGAGGGGACAGGATGGCTACACCTTC.

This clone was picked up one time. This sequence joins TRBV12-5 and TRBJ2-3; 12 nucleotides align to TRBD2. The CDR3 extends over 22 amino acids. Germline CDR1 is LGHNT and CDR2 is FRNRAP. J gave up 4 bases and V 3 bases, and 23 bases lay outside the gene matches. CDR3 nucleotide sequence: TGTGCTAGTGGTTTATACGGCGGGAGTCCTAGCGGGAGGGATGAGGCCCCAGATACGCAGTATTTT. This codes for CASGLYGGSPSGRDEAPDTQYF.

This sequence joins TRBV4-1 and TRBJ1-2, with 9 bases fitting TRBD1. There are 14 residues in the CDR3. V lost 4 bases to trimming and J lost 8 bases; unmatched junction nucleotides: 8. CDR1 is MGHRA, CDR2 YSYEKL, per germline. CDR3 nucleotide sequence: TGCGCCAGCAGCCCCCGGACAGGGGAGGGCGGCTACACCTTC. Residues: CASSPRTGEGGYTF.

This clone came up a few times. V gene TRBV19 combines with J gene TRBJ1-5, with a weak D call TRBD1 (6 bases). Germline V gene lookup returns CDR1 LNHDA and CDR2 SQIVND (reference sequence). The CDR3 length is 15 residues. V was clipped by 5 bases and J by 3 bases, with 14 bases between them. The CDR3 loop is CASSPDRNPNQPQHF. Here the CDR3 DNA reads TGTGCCAGTAGTCCCGACAGGAATCCCAATCAGCCCCAGCATTTT.

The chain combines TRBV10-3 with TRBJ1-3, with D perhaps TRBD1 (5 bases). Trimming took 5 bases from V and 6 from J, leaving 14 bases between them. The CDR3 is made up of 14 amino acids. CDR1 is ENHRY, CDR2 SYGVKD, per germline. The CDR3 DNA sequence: TGTGCCATCAGTAAAACAGGTTATCAAAACACCATATATTTT. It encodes CAISKTGYQNTIYF.

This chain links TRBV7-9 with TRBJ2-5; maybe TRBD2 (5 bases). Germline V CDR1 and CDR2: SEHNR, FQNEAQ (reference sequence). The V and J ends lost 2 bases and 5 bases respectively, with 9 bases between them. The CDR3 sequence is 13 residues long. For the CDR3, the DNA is TGTGCCAGCAGCTTAAGCTTAGCGGAGACCCAGTACTTC. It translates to CASSLSLAETQYF.

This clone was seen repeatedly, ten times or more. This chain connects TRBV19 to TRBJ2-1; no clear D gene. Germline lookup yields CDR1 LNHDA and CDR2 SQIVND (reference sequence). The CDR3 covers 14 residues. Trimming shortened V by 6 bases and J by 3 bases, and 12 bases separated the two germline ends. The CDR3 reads CASRPGGFYNEQFF. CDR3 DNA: TGTGCCAGTAGGCCGGGTGGGTTCTACAATGAGCAGTTCTTC.

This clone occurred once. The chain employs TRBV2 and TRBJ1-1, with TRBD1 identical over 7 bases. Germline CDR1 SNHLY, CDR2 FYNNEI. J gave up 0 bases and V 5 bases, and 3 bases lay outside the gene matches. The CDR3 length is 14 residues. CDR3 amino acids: CASSSQGMNTEAFF. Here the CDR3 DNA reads TGTGCCAGCAGTTCACAGGGGATGAACACTGAAGCTTTCTTT.

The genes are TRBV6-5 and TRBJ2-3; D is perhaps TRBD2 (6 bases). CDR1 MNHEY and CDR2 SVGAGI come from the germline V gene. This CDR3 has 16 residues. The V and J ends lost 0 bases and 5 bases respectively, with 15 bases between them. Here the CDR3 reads CASSYSATSMGDTQYF. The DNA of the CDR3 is TGTGCCAGCAGTTACTCGGCTACTAGCATGGGAGATACGCAGTATTTT.

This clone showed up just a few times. In DNA, the CDR3 is TGTGCCAGCAAGGTCCAGATCCCCCAGCCCCAGCATTTT. Translation gives CASKVQIPQPQHF. The rearrangement uses TRBV2 and TRBJ1-5; D remains unclear. V was pared by 7 bases and J by 7 bases, with 14 bases between. The CDR3 totals 13 residues. CDR1 is SNHLY, CDR2 FYNNEI, per germline.

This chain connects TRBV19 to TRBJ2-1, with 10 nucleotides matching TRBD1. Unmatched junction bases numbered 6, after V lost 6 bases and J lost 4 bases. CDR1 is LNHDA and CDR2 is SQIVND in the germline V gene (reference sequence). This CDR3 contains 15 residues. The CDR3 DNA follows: TGTGCCAGTAGGCTGACAGGGGGCGCTTACAATGAGCAGTTCTTC. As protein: CASRLTGGAYNEQFF.

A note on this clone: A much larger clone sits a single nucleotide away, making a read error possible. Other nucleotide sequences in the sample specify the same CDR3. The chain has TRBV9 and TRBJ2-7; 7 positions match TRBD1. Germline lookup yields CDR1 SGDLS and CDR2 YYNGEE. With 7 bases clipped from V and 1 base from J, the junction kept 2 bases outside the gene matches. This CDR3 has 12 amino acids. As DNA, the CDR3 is TGTGCCAGCGGCAGGGGGTCCTACGAGCAGTACTTC. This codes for CASGRGSYEQYF. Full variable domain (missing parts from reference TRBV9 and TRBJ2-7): DSGVTQTPKHLITATGQRVTLRCSPRSGDLSVYWYQQSLDQGLQFLIQYYNGEERAKGNILERFSAQQFPDLHSELNLSSLELGDSALYFCASGRGSYEQYFGPGTRLTVT.